This T cell receptor beta chain was recorded in a study of T cell responses to AZD1222 COVID-19 vaccine. Sequencing was performed with immunoSEQ multiplex PCR; in TCRdb, only in-frame clones are kept and a portion is missing. The sample shows some 150,000 clones, less than 95% of them seen only once. The V and J ends lost 4 bases and 3 bases respectively, with 10 bases between them. The length of the CDR3 is 14 residues. CDR1 MNHEY and CDR2 SVGAGI come from the germline V gene. V gene TRBV6-5 combines with J gene TRBJ1-5; D is uncertain. This receptor was obtained from an adult in good health. This sample comprised peripheral blood, obtained on day 0 of AZD1222 vaccination. CDR3 in amino acids: CASSLGTDNQPQHF. CDR3 sequence (DNA): TGTGCCAGCAGTTTGGGAACGGACAATCAGCCCCAGCATTTT.